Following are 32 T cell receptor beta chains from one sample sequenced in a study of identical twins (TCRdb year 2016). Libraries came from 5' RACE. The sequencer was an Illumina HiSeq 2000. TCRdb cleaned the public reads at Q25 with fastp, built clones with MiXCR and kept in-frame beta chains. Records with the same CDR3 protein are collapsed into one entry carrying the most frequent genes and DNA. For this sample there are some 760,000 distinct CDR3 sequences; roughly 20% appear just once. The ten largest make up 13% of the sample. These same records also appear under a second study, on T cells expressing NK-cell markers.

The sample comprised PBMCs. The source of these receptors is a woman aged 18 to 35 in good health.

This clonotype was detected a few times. The CDR3: CASRPGTDGYTF. CDR3 DNA sequence: TGTGCCAGCAGACCAGGGACCGATGGCTACACCTTC. The V and J genes are TRBV27 and TRBJ1-2, with D tentatively TRBD1 (5 bases). Trimming shortened V by 6 bases and J by 6 bases, and 11 bases separated the two germline ends. Germline V gene lookup returns CDR1 MNHEY and CDR2 SMNVEV (reference sequence). This CDR3 has 12 residues.

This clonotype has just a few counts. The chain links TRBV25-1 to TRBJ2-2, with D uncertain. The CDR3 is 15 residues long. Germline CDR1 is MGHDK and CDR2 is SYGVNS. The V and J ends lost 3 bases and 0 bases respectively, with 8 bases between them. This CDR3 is CASSDANTNTGELFF. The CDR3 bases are TGTGCCAGCAGTGATGCAAATACGAACACCGGGGAGCTGTTTTTT. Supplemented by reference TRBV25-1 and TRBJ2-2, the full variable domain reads EADIYQTPRYLVIGTGKKITLECSQTMGHDKMYWYQQDPGMELHLIHYSYGVNSTEKGDLSSESTVSRIRTEHFPLTLESARPSHTSQYLCASSDANTNTGELFFGEGSRLTVL.

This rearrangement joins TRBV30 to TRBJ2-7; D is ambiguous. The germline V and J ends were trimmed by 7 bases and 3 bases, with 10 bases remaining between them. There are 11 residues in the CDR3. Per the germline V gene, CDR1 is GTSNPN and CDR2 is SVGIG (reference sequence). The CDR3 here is CAFLDVYEQYF. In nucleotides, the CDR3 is TGTGCCTTCCTGGACGTCTACGAGCAGTACTTC. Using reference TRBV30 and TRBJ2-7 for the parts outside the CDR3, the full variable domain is SQTIHQWPATLVQPVGSPLSLECTVEGTSNPNLYWYRQAAGRGLQLLFYSVGIGQISSEVPQNLSASRPQDRQFILSSKKLLLSDSGFYLCAFLDVYEQYFGPGTRLTVT.

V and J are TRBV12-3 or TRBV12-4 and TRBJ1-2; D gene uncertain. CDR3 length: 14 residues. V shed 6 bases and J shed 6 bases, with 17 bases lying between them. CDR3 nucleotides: TGTGCCAGCAGCCCCGGGCCGTCTCGGAATGGCTACACCTTC. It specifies CASSPGPSRNGYTF.

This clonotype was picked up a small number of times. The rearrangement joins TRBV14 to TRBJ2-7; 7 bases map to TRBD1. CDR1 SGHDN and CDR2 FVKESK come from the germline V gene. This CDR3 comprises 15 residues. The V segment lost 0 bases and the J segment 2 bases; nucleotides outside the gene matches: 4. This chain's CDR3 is CASSQDRQGAYEQYF. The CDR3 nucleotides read TGTGCCAGCAGCCAAGATAGGCAGGGGGCCTACGAGCAGTACTTC.

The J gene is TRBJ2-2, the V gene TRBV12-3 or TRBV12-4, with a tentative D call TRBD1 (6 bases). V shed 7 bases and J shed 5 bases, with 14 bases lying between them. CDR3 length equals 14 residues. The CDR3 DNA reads TGTGCCAGCACCCCCACAGGGCCTACCGGGGAGCTGTTTTTT. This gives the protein CASTPTGPTGELFF.

The CDR3 coding sequence is TGCAGCGTTGAAGATCCGGAGCGGGGAGGTGTAGATACGCAGTATTTT. This gives the protein CSVEDPERGGVDTQYF. The chain has TRBV29-1 and TRBJ2-3, with 7 bases matching TRBD2. This CDR3 has 16 amino acids. Germline values: CDR1 SQVTM, CDR2 ANQGSEA. V lost 0 bases and J lost 5; bases outside the gene matches: 11.

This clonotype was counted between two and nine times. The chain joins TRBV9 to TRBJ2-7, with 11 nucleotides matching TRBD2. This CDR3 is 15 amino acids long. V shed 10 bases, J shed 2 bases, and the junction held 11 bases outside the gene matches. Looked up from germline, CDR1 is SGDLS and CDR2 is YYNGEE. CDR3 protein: CASWGLAVHTYEQYF. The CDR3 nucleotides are TGTGCCTCTTGGGGACTAGCGGTCCACACCTACGAGCAGTACTTC.

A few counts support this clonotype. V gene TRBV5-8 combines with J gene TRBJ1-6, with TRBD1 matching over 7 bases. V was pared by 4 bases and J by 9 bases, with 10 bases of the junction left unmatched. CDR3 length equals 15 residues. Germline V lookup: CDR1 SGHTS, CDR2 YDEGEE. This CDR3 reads CASSPTGSISSPLHF. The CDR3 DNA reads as TGTGCCAGCAGCCCGACAGGGAGTATTAGTTCACCCCTCCACTTT.

The CDR3 sequence: CASSGNPNEQFF. In nucleotides, the CDR3 is TGTGCCAGCAGCGGAAACCCCAATGAGCAGTTCTTC. The chain joins TRBV12-3 or TRBV12-4 to TRBJ2-1; D unclear. The CDR3 runs to 12 residues. Trimming pared 6 bases from V and 6 bases from J, leaving 9 bases between.

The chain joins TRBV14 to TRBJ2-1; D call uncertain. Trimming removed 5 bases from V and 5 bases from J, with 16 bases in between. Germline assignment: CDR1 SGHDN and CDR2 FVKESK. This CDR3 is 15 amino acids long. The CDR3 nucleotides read TGTGCCAGCAGCTCCGTGGGCGGAACTAACAATGAGCAGTTCTTC. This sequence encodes CASSSVGGTNNEQFF.

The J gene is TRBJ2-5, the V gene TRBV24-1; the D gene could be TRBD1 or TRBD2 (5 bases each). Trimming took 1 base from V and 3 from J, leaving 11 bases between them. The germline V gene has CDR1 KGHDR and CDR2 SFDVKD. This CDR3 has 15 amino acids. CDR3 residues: CATSDLWGTEETQYF. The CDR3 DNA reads TGTGCCACCAGTGATTTATGGGGGACCGAAGAGACCCAGTACTTC.

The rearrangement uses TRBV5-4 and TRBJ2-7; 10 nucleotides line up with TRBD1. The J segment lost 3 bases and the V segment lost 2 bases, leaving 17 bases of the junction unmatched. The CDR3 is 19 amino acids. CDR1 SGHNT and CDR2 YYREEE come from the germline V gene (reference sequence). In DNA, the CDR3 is TGTGCCAGCAGCTTACTTACGGGACAGGGGCTCGGGACCCTCTACGAGCAGTACTTC. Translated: CASSLLTGQGLGTLYEQYF. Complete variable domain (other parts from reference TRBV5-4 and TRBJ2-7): ETGVTQSPTHLIKTRGQQVTLRCSSQSGHNTVSWYQQALGQGPQFIFQYYREEENGRGNFPPRFSGLQFPNYSSELNVNALELDDSALYLCASSLLTGQGLGTLYEQYFGPGTRLTVT.

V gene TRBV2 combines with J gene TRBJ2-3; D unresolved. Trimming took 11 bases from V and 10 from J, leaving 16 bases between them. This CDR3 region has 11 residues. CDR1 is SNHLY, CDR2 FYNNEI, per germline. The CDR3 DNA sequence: TGTGCCCTAGGGCCGGGTAGGTCGCAGTATTTT. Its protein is CALGPGRSQYF.

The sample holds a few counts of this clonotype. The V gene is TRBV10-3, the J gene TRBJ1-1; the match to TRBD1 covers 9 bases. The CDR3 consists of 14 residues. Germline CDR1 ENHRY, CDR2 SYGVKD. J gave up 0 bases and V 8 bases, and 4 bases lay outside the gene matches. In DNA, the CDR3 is TGTGCCATCGTGGGGACAGGGATGAACACTGAAGCTTTCTTT. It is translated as CAIVGTGMNTEAFF.

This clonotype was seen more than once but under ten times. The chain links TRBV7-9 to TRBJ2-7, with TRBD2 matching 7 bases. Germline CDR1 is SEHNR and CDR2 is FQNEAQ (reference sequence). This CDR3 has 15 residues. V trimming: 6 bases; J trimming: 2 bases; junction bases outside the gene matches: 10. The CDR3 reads CASSLTPGGTYEQYF. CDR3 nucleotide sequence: TGTGCCAGCAGTCTTACCCCGGGGGGTACCTACGAGCAGTACTTC.

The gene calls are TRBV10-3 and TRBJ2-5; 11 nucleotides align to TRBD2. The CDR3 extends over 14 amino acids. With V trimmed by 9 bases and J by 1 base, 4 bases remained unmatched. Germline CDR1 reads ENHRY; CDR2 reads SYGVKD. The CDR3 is CAIGTSGFQETQYF. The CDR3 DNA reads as TGTGCCATTGGGACTAGCGGTTTCCAAGAGACCCAGTACTTC.

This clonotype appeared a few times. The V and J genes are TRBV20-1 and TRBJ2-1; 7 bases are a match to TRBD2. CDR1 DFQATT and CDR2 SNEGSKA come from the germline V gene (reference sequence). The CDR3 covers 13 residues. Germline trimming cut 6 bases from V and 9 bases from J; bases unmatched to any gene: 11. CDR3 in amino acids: CSAQVAGVGEQFF. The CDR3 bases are TGCAGTGCCCAGGTCGCGGGAGTGGGTGAGCAGTTCTTC.

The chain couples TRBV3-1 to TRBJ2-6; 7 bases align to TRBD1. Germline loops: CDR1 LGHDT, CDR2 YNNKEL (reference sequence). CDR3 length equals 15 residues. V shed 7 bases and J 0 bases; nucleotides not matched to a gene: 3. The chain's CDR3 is CASTGQSSGANVLTF. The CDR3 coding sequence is TGTGCCAGCACGGGACAGAGCTCTGGGGCCAACGTCCTGACTTTC.

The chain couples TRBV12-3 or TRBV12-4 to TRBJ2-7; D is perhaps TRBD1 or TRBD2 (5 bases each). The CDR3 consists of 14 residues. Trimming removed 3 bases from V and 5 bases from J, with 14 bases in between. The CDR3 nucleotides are TGTGCCAGCAGTTTTGGGACCCCCACCAACGAGCAGTACTTC. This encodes CASSFGTPTNEQYF.

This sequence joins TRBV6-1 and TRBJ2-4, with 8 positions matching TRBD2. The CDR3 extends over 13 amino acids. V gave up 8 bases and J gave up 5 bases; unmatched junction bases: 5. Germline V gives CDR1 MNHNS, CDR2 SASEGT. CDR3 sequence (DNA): TGTGCCAGCGGGGGACTAGGCCAAAACATTCAGTACTTC. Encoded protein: CASGGLGQNIQYF.

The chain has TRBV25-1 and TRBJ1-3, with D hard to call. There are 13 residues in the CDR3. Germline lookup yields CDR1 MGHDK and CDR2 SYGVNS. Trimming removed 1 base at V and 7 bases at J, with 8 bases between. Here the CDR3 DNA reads TGTGCCAGCAGTGAATTTGGGGAGAACACCATATATTTT. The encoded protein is CASSEFGENTIYF. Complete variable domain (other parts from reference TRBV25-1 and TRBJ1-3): EADIYQTPRYLVIGTGKKITLECSQTMGHDKMYWYQQDPGMELHLIHYSYGVNSTEKGDLSSESTVSRIRTEHFPLTLESARPSHTSQYLCASSEFGENTIYFGEGSWLTVV.

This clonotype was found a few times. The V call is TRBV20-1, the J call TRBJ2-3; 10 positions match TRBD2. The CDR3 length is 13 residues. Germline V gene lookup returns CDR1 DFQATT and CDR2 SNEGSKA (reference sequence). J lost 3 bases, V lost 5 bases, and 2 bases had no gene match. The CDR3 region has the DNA TGCAGTGCTGGGACTAGCGTAACAGATACGCAGTATTTT. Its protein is CSAGTSVTDTQYF.

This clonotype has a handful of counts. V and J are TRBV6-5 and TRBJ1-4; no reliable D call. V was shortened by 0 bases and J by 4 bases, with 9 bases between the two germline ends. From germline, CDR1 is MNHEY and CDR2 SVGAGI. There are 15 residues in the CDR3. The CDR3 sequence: CASSYSTALNEKLFF. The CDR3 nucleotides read TGTGCCAGCAGTTACTCGACGGCCCTTAATGAAAAACTGTTTTTT.

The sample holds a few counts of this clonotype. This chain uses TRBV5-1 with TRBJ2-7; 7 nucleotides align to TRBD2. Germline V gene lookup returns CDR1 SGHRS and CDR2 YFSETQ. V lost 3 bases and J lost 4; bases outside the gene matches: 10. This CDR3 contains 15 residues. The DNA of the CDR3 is TGCGCCAGCAGCTCCGGACTAGGTGCTCAATACGAGCAGTACTTC. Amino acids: CASSSGLGAQYEQYF.

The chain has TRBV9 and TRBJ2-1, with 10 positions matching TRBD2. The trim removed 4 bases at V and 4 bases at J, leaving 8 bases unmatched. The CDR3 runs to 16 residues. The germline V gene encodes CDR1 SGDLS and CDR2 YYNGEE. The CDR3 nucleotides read TGTGCCAGCAGCCCGACCATAGCGGGGGGTTACAATGAGCAGTTCTTC. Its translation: CASSPTIAGGYNEQFF. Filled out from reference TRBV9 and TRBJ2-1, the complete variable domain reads DSGVTQTPKHLITATGQRVTLRCSPRSGDLSVYWYQQSLDQGLQFLIQYYNGEERAKGNILERFSAQQFPDLHSELNLSSLELGDSALYFCASSPTIAGGYNEQFFGPGTRLTVL.

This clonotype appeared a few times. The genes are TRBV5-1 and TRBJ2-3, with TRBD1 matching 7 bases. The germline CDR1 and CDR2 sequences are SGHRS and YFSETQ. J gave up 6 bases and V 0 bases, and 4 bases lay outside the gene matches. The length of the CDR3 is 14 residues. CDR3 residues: CASSLEQGLDTQYF. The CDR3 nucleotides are TGCGCCAGCAGCTTGGAACAGGGGTTGGATACGCAGTATTTT.

The CDR3 bases are TGTGCCAGCAGTGAATCGCTGGGGGCGAACACTGAAGCTTTCTTT. It yields the protein CASSESLGANTEAFF. This chain uses TRBV25-1 with TRBJ1-1; possibly TRBD1 for D (6 bases). Germline V gene sequence: CDR1 MGHDK, CDR2 SYGVNS. The CDR3 totals 15 residues. Trimming removed 1 base from V and 1 base from J, with 10 bases in between.

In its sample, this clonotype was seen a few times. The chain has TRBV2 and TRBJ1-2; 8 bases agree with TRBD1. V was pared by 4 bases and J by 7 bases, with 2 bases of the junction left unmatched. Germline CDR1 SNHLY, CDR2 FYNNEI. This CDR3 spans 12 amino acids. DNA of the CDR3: TGTGCCAGCAGTGTTGACAGGGGTGGCTACACCTTC. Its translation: CASSVDRGGYTF.

The CDR3 is CASSLVWGHEQFF. For the CDR3, the DNA is TGTGCCAGCAGCTTAGTGTGGGGCCATGAGCAGTTCTTC. This sequence joins TRBV7-2 and TRBJ2-1, with a possible D match to TRBD1 (5 bases). The V end lost 1 base, the J end lost 8 bases, and 9 bases lay between the germline ends. This CDR3 region has 13 residues. CDR1 and CDR2 from the germline V gene are SGHTA and FQGNSA.

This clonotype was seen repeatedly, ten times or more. The CDR3 bases are TGCGCCAGCAGCTGGACATTTGGCTCCTACAATGAGCAGTTCTTC. Amino acids: CASSWTFGSYNEQFF. The rearrangement uses TRBV5-1 and TRBJ2-1; possible D gene TRBD1, 5 bases. The CDR3 totals 15 residues. V lost 3 bases, J lost 0 bases, and 10 bases lay in between. Germline V gene lookup returns CDR1 SGHRS and CDR2 YFSETQ.

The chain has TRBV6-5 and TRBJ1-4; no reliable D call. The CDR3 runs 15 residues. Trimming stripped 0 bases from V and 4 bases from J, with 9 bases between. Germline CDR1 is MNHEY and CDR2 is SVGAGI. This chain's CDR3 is CASSYSFASNEKLFF. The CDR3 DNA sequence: TGTGCCAGCAGTTACTCGTTTGCTAGTAATGAAAAACTGTTTTTT.